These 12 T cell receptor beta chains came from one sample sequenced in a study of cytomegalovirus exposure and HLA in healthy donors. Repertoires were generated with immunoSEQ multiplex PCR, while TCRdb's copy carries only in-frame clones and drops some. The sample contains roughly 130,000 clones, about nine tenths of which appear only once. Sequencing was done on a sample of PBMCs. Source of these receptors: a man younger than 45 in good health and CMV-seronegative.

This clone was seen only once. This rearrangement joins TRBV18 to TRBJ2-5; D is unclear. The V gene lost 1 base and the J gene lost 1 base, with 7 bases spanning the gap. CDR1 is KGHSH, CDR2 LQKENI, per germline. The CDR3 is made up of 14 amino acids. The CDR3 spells CASSPRGIQETQYF. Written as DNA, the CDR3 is TGTGCCAGCTCACCACGCGGTATCCAAGAGACCCAGTACTTC.

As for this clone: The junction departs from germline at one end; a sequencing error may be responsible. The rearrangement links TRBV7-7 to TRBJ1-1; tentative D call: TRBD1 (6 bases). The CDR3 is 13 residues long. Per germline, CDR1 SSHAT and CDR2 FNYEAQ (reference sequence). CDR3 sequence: CASSTDRNTEAFF. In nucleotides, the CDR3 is TGTGCTAGCAGCACGGACAGGAACACTGAAGCTTTCTTT. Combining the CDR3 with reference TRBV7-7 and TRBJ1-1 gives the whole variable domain GAGVSQSPRYKVTKRGQDVTLRCDPISSHATLYWYQQALGQGPEFLTYFNYEAQPDKSGLPSDRFSAERPEGSISTLTIQRTEQRDSAMYRCASSTDRNTEAFFGQGTRLTVV.

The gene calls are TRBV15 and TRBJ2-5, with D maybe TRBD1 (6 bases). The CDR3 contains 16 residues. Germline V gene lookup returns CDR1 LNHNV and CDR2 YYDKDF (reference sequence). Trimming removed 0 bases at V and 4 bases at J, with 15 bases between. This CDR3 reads CATSRDLVAGAETQYF. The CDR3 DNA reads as TGTGCCACCAGCAGAGACCTGGTGGCAGGGGCAGAGACCCAGTACTTC. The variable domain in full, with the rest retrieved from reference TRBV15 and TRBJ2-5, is DAMVIQNPRYQVTQFGKPVTLSCSQTLNHNVMYWYQQKSSQAPKLLFHYYDKDFNNEADTPDNFQSRRPNTSFCFLDIRSPGLGDTAMYLCATSRDLVAGAETQYFGPGTRLLVL.

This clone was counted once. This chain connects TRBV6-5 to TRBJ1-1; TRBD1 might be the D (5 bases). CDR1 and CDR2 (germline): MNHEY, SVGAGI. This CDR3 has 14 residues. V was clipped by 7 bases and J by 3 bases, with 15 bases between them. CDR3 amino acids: CASNSQPGDTEAFF. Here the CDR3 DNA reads TGTGCCAGCAACTCACAGCCGGGGGACACTGAAGCTTTCTTT.

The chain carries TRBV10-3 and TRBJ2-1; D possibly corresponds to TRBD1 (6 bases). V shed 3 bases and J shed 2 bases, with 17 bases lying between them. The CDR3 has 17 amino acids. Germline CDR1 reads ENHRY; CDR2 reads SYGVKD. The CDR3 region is CAISDRYRDSPYNEQFF. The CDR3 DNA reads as TGTGCCATCAGTGACCGATACAGGGATAGTCCCTACAATGAGCAGTTCTTC.

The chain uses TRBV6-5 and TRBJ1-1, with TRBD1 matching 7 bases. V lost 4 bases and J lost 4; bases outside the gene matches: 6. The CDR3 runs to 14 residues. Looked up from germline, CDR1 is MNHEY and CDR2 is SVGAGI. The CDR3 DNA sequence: TGTGCCAGCAGTTCCAGGGGGTTGGGCACTGAAGCTTTCTTT. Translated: CASSSRGLGTEAFF.

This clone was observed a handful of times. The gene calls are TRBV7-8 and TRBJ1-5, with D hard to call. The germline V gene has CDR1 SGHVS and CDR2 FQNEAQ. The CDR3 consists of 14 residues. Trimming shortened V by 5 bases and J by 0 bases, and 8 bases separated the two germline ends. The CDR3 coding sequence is TGTGCCAGCAGCCCCGTAGATAGCAATCAGCCCCAGCATTTT. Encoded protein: CASSPVDSNQPQHF.

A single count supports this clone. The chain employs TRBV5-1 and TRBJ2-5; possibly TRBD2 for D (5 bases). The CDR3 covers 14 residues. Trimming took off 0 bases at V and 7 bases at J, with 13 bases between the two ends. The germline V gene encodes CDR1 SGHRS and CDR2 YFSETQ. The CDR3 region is CASSLEAGPGTQYF. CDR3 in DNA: TGCGCCAGCAGCTTGGAGGCGGGCCCAGGGACCCAGTACTTC.

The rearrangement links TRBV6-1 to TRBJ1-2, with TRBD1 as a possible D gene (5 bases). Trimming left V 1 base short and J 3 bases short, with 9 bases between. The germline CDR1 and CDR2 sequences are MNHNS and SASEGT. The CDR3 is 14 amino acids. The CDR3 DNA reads TGTGCCAGCAGTGAAGTTCGGGGGGACTATGGCTACACCTTC. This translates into CASSEVRGDYGYTF.

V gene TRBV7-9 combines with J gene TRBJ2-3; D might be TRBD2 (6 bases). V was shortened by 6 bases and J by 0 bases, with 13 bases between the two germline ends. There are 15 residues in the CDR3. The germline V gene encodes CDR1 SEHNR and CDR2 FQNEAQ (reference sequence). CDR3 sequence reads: CASSLTSASTDTQYF. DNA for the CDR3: TGTGCCAGCAGTCTGACTAGTGCTAGCACAGATACGCAGTATTTT. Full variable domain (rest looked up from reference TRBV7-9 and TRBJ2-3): DTGVSQNPRHKITKRGQNVTFRCDPISEHNRLYWYRQTLGQGPEFLTYFQNEAQLEKSRLLSDRFSAERPKGSFSTLEIQRTEQGDSAMYLCASSLTSASTDTQYFGPGTRLTVL.

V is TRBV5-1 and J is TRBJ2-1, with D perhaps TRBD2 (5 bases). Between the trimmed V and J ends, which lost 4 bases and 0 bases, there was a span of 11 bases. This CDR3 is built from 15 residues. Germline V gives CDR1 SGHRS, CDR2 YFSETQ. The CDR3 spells CASSRAASSYNEQFF. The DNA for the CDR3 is TGCGCCAGCAGCCGAGCGGCTAGCTCCTACAATGAGCAGTTCTTC.

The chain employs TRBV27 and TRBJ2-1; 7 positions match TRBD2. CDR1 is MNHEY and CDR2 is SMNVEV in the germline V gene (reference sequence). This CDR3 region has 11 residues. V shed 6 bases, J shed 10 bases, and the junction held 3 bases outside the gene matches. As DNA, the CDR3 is TGTGCCAGCAGCTGGGGGGGAGAGCAGTTCTTC. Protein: CASSWGGEQFF.